These 9 T cell receptor beta chains came from one sample sequenced in a study of T cell responses to AZD1222 COVID-19 vaccine. Assay: immunoSEQ multiplex PCR; the TCRdb copy retains only in-frame clones and omits some. The table lists tens of thousands of clones, just under 90% of them singletons, with 2.8% in the top ten. The material was peripheral blood, obtained on day 0 of MenACWY control vaccination. All receptors derive from an adult in good health.

The rearrangement links TRBV10-3 to TRBJ2-2; either TRBD1 or TRBD2 may fit D (5 bases each). Germline V gene sequence: CDR1 ENHRY, CDR2 SYGVKD. The CDR3 has 17 residues. Trimming left V 10 bases short and J 4 bases short, with 25 bases between. The CDR3 sequence is CATQGAGSEKSTGELFF. The CDR3 DNA is TGTGCCACCCAAGGGGCAGGGAGTGAAAAGTCCACCGGGGAGCTGTTTTTT.

The rearrangement joins TRBV7-2 to TRBJ2-7; 10 nucleotides align to TRBD1. The trim removed 5 bases at V and 8 bases at J, leaving 9 bases unmatched. There are 14 residues in the CDR3. Germline V lookup: CDR1 SGHTA, CDR2 FQGNSA. The CDR3 reads CASSGTGTGEKQYF. The DNA of the CDR3 is TGTGCCAGCAGCGGAACCGGGACAGGGGAAAAGCAGTACTTC. Full variable domain (remainder filled in from reference TRBV7-2 and TRBJ2-7): GAGVSQSPSNKVTEKGKDVELRCDPISGHTALYWYRQSLGQGLEFLIYFQGNSAPDKSGLPSDRFSAERTGGSVSTLTIQRTQQEDSAVYLCASSGTGTGEKQYFGPGTRLTVT.

This chain connects TRBV29-1 to TRBJ1-2; tentatively, D is TRBD1 (5 bases). The CDR3 has 10 amino acids. Trimming removed 4 bases at V and 8 bases at J, with 8 bases between. Germline V gene data show CDR1 as SQVTM and CDR2 as ANQGSEA. Written as DNA, the CDR3 is TGCAGCGTTGGGACAACCGGCTACACCTTC. This sequence encodes CSVGTTGYTF.

There are a few counts of this clone. The genes are TRBV12-5 and TRBJ2-7, with D tentatively TRBD2 (5 bases). Per the germline V gene, CDR1 is LGHNT and CDR2 is FRNRAP. Trimming shortened V by 0 bases and J by 2 bases, and 14 bases separated the two germline ends. The CDR3 contains 16 residues. CDR3 region: CASGLVLFPGAYEQYF. DNA of the CDR3: TGTGCTAGTGGTTTGGTCCTATTCCCCGGGGCCTACGAGCAGTACTTC.

V usage is TRBV3-1 (or the pseudogene TRBV3-2) and J usage is TRBJ1-2, with 8 bases lining up with TRBD1. Germline V gives CDR1 LGHDT, CDR2 YNNKEL (reference sequence). The CDR3 runs 15 residues. Trimming took 2 bases from V and 6 from J; bases not matched to a gene: 8. In DNA, the CDR3 is TGTGCCAGCAGCCAACTTCCCGGACAGGGAAATGGCTACACCTTC. Translation: CASSQLPGQGNGYTF.

This chain joins TRBV19 and TRBJ2-2; 8 positions agree with TRBD1. Germline V CDR1 and CDR2: LNHDA, SQIVND (reference sequence). This CDR3 region has 16 residues. Trimming removed 5 bases from V and 3 bases from J; junction bases left unmatched: 8. CDR3 coding DNA: TGTGCCAGTAGTCGAGGGACAGGCTTCGACACCGGGGAGCTGTTTTTT. As protein: CASSRGTGFDTGELFF. The variable domain in full, with the rest retrieved from reference TRBV19 and TRBJ2-2, is DGGITQSPKYLFRKEGQNVTLSCEQNLNHDAMYWYRQDPGQGLRLIYYSQIVNDFQKGDIAEGYSVSREKKESFPLTVTSAQKNPTAFYLCASSRGTGFDTGELFFGEGSRLTVL.

This chain joins TRBV2 and TRBJ1-2; D is uncertain. Germline assignment: CDR1 SNHLY and CDR2 FYNNEI. The CDR3 is 12 residues long. The V end lost 3 bases, the J end lost 1 base, and 3 bases lay between the germline ends. CDR3 amino acids: CASSEGNYGYTF. The CDR3 nucleotides are TGTGCCAGCAGTGAGGGTAACTATGGCTACACCTTC.

The chain joins TRBV11-3 to TRBJ1-1; weak D call: TRBD1 (6 bases). The V and J ends lost 5 bases and 3 bases respectively, with 16 bases between them. The CDR3 is 15 amino acids. Germline assignment: CDR1 SGHNT and CDR2 YENEEA. The CDR3 sequence: CASSPFDRPDTEAFF. The CDR3 DNA follows: TGTGCCAGCAGCCCTTTCGACAGGCCGGACACTGAAGCTTTCTTT.

The V and J genes are TRBV4-3 and TRBJ2-2; possibly TRBD1 for D (6 bases). Germline V gene sequence: CDR1 LGHNA, CDR2 YSLEER. The CDR3 covers 17 residues. V gave up 4 bases and J gave up 5 bases, with 20 bases separating them. The CDR3 DNA reads TGCGCCAGCAGCCGTACTACAGAAGGGGGAAAGACCGGGGAGCTGTTTTTT. Translating it yields CASSRTTEGGKTGELFF.